This TCR beta chain came from a study of T cell responses to AZD1222 COVID-19 vaccine. The CDR3 totals 15 residues. Germline CDR1 and CDR2: SNHLY and FYNNEI. V dropped 4 bases and J dropped 5; count of bases not matched to a gene: 8. Recipients boosted at about 4 weeks or about 12 weeks are pooled. Profiled with immunoSEQ multiplex PCR; TCRdb holds only in-frame clones, not every one. The data contain 75,000 to 85,000 clones, almost 90% of them singletons. Here the sequenced sample was peripheral blood, taken 28 days after the second AZD1222 dose. V and J are TRBV2 and TRBJ1-5; 7 bases fit TRBD1. The TCR originated in an adult who received the AZD1222 COVID-19 vaccine. This chain's CDR3 is CASSGTRDRYQPQHF. In DNA, the CDR3 is TGTGCCAGCAGTGGTACCCGGGACAGATATCAGCCCCAGCATTTT. Using reference TRBV2 and TRBJ1-5 for the parts outside the CDR3, the full variable domain is EPEVTQTPSHQVTQMGQEVILRCVPISNHLYFYWYRQILGQKVEFLVSFYNNEISEKSEIFDDQFSVERPDGSNFTLKIRSTKLEDSAMYFCASSGTRDRYQPQHFGDGTRLSIL.